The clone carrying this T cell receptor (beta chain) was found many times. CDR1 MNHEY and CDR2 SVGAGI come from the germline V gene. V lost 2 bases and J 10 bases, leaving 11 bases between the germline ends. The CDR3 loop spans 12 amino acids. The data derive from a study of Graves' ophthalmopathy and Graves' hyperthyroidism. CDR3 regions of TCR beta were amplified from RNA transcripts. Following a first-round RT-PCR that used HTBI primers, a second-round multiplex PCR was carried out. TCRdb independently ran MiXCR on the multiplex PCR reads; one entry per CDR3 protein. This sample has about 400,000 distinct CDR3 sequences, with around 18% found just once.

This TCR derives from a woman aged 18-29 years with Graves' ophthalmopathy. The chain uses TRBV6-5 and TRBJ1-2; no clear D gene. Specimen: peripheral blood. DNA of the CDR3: TGTGCCAGCAGTTACCAAGGGCGGGACTACACCTTC. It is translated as CASSYQGRDYTF.